The 27 T cell receptor beta chains presented below share a single source sample, sequenced in a study of blood T cell repertoires in COVID-19. Clones were sequenced by immunoSEQ multiplex PCR, and TCRdb holds only the in-frame ones, with some missing. Seen here are 220,000 or so clones, roughly 80% observed once, and the top ten hold around 8%. Input material: peripheral blood. The receptors here all came from a woman older than 75 with COVID-19, enrolled during active disease.

This clone was observed a single time. The gene calls are TRBV11-2 and TRBJ2-7; unclear D gene. CDR3 length equals 13 residues. V dropped 5 bases and J dropped 2 bases, with 10 bases sitting between them. Germline V CDR1 and CDR2: SGHAT, FQNNGV. CDR3 loop: CASSQVVAYEQYF. The CDR3, as DNA: TGTGCCAGCAGCCAGGTCGTAGCCTACGAGCAGTACTTC. Complete variable domain (other parts from reference TRBV11-2 and TRBJ2-7): EAGVAQSPRYKIIEKRQSVAFWCNPISGHATLYWYQQILGQGPKLLIQFQNNGVVDDSQLPKDRFSAERLKGVDSTLKIQPAKLEDSAVYLCASSQVVAYEQYFGPGTRLTVT.

The rearrangement uses TRBV6-1 and TRBJ1-1; no reliable D call. CDR3 length: 14 amino acids. CDR1 and CDR2 from the germline V gene are MNHNS and SASEGT. V was trimmed by 2 bases and J by 9 bases, leaving 16 bases between them. The CDR3 region has the DNA TGTGCCAGCAGTGAAAGCTATCGGTCGACACAAGCTTTCTTT. Translating gives CASSESYRSTQAFF.

The rearrangement joins TRBV28 to TRBJ2-7, with TRBD2 identical over 8 bases. The CDR3 is made up of 14 amino acids. Germline V gene lookup returns CDR1 MDHEN and CDR2 SYDVKM. Trimming took 5 bases from V and 3 from J; bases not matched to a gene: 6. The DNA for the CDR3 is TGTGCCAGCAGTCGGTCGGGAGGGGTCTACGAGCAGTACTTC. Amino acid sequence: CASSRSGGVYEQYF.

The chain uses TRBV4-3 and TRBJ2-6, with 7 bases fitting TRBD1. The CDR3 loop spans 16 amino acids. Trimming at V came to 4 bases and at J to 0 bases, leaving 3 bases not matched to a gene. Germline values: CDR1 LGHNA, CDR2 YSLEER. The CDR3 nucleotides read TGCGCCAGCAGCCCCGGGACAGCCTCTGGGGCCAACGTCCTGACTTTC. Translated: CASSPGTASGANVLTF.

The CDR3 loop is CASSQLGAGNTEAFF. CDR3 in DNA: TGTGCCAGCAGCCAACTAGGGGCAGGAAACACTGAAGCTTTCTTT. The V and J genes are TRBV14 and TRBJ1-1; TRBD1 might be the D (5 bases). The CDR3 spans 15 residues. The germline V gene has CDR1 SGHDN and CDR2 FVKESK. Between the trimmed V and J ends, which lost 2 bases and 2 bases, there was a span of 12 bases.

The chain recombines TRBV7-9 with TRBJ1-4, with TRBD1 identical over 7 bases. This CDR3 is 16 amino acids long. Unmatched junction bases numbered 3, after V lost 2 bases and J lost 0 bases. Germline V CDR1 and CDR2: SEHNR, FQNEAQ (reference sequence). CDR3 DNA: TGTGCCAGCAGCTTAAAGGGGGCCTCAACTAATGAAAAACTGTTTTTT. Protein product: CASSLKGASTNEKLFF.

For the CDR3, the DNA is TGTGCCAGCTCAGATTCCCAGGGCAGGATCACTGAAGCTTTCTTT. Translated: CASSDSQGRITEAFF. The V and J genes are TRBV18 and TRBJ1-1, with D tentatively TRBD1 (5 bases). The CDR3 covers 15 residues. Germline V lookup: CDR1 KGHSH, CDR2 LQKENI. V lost 5 bases, J lost 4 bases, and 17 bases lay in between.

The chain is built from TRBV29-1 and TRBJ1-1; 8 positions agree with TRBD1. V gave up 3 bases and J gave up 4 bases; unmatched junction bases: 4. CDR3 size: 13 residues. CDR1 is SQVTM, CDR2 ANQGSEA, per germline. This CDR3 reads CSVDNRGGTEAFF. The CDR3 DNA follows: TGCAGCGTTGACAACAGGGGGGGCACTGAAGCTTTCTTT.

The chain couples TRBV30 to TRBJ2-7; 8 nucleotides agree with TRBD2. The junction had 2 bases not matched to a gene; V was cut back by 1 base and J by 3 bases. This CDR3 has 13 residues. Germline-derived CDR1 and CDR2 are GTSNPN and SVGIG (reference sequence). In DNA, the CDR3 is TGTGCCTGGAGTGATCTAGCGGGCTACGAGCAGTACTTC. Translated, it gives CAWSDLAGYEQYF.

The rearrangement uses TRBV25-1 and TRBJ2-7, with TRBD1 matching 7 bases. The CDR3 has 15 residues. V was clipped by 3 bases and J by 0 bases; unmatched bases: 5. The V gene's germline CDR1 is MGHDK and CDR2 SYGVNS. DNA for the CDR3: TGTGCCAGCAGTGACGCCGGGACAGTCTCCTACGAGCAGTACTTC. Encoded protein: CASSDAGTVSYEQYF.

DNA for the CDR3: TGTGCCAGTACTGCCCGGACAGGGACAAAATCGGCTGAAGCTTTCTTT. Translating gives CASTARTGTKSAEAFF. This rearrangement joins TRBV19 to TRBJ1-1, with 8 bases fitting TRBD1. The CDR3 is 16 amino acids. J lost 6 bases, V lost 7 bases, and 16 bases had no gene match. Germline CDR1 reads LNHDA; CDR2 reads SQIVND (reference sequence).

CDR3 coding DNA: TGTGCCAGCAGGGCCGGGGACAGGGCTTATGGCTACACCTTC. Protein product: CASRAGDRAYGYTF. The V call is TRBV6-6, the J call TRBJ1-2; 9 nucleotides agree with TRBD1. V shed 6 bases and J 5 bases; nucleotides not matched to a gene: 7. The CDR3 has 14 residues. Looked up from germline, CDR1 is MNHNY and CDR2 is SVGAGI (reference sequence).

This chain uses TRBV5-1 with TRBJ2-7, with TRBD1 matching over 7 bases. Per germline, CDR1 SGHRS and CDR2 YFSETQ. The length of the CDR3 is 15 residues. The J segment lost 3 bases and the V segment lost 4 bases, leaving 10 bases of the junction unmatched. The chain's CDR3 is CASSPRGQLRYEQYF. DNA for the CDR3: TGCGCCAGCAGCCCCCGGGGACAGCTTCGCTACGAGCAGTACTTC.

This clone was found a few times. The chain couples TRBV10-1 to TRBJ1-1, with 7 bases lining up with TRBD1. There are 13 residues in the CDR3. CDR1 and CDR2 (germline): WNHNN, SYGVQD (reference sequence). V shed 6 bases, J shed 9 bases, and the junction held 10 bases outside the gene matches. The CDR3 region is CASSPSGQAKAFF. Here the CDR3 DNA reads TGCGCCAGCAGCCCGTCCGGACAGGCTAAAGCTTTCTTT.

The DNA for the CDR3 is TGCGCCAGCAGCGCGGGACAGGCCTCCCCCCGCGAGCAGTACTTC. Amino acid sequence: CASSAGQASPREQYF. The genes are TRBV5-1 and TRBJ2-7; 8 nucleotides line up with TRBD1. The length of the CDR3 is 15 residues. Trimming removed 4 bases from V and 6 bases from J; junction bases left unmatched: 12. Germline-derived CDR1 and CDR2 are SGHRS and YFSETQ. Full variable domain (rest looked up from reference TRBV5-1 and TRBJ2-7): KAGVTQTPRYLIKTRGQQVTLSCSPISGHRSVSWYQQTPGQGLQFLFEYFSETQRNKGNFPGRFSGRQFSNSRSEMNVSTLELGDSALYLCASSAGQASPREQYFGPGTRLTVT.

This clone was found a few times. The chain links TRBV28 to TRBJ2-7, with 9 positions matching TRBD1. CDR1 MDHEN and CDR2 SYDVKM come from the germline V gene. The J segment lost 2 bases and the V segment lost 4 bases, leaving 6 bases of the junction unmatched. The CDR3 length is 15 residues. The CDR3 spells CASSYGGTGTYEQYF. The CDR3 DNA reads TGTGCCAGCAGTTATGGGGGGACAGGGACCTACGAGCAGTACTTC.

The chain has TRBV5-5 and TRBJ2-7, with D maybe TRBD1 (5 bases). CDR1 SGHKS and CDR2 YYEKEE come from the germline V gene (reference sequence). V was pared by 1 base and J by 0 bases, with 11 bases between. The CDR3 totals 15 residues. CDR3 sequence reads: CASSLWQGSSYEQYF. In DNA, the CDR3 is TGTGCCAGCAGCTTGTGGCAGGGCAGCTCCTACGAGCAGTACTTC.

The rearrangement joins TRBV29-1 to TRBJ1-2; possible D gene TRBD1, 5 bases. V dropped 0 bases and J dropped 4 bases, with 9 bases sitting between them. The CDR3 runs 13 residues. CDR1 is SQVTM, CDR2 ANQGSEA, per germline. The CDR3 DNA reads as TGCAGCGTTGAAGACAGGGCGCCCTATGGCTACACCTTC. Protein sequence: CSVEDRAPYGYTF.

In regard to this clone: The sample has other DNA sequences that encode this CDR3 too. The chain employs TRBV4-3 and TRBJ2-2; a weak D match, TRBD2 (6 bases). CDR3 length: 16 residues. CDR1 is LGHNA and CDR2 is YSLEER in the germline V gene. V gave up 0 bases and J gave up 4 bases, with 12 bases separating them. The CDR3: CASSQERGLGTGELFF. The DNA of the CDR3 is TGCGCCAGCAGCCAAGAGCGGGGACTGGGCACCGGGGAGCTGTTTTTT.

CDR3 loop: CASRQGMSSGANVLTF. The CDR3 bases are TGTGCCAGCAGACAGGGGATGAGCTCTGGGGCCAACGTCCTGACTTTC. The chain uses TRBV27 and TRBJ2-6; 7 nucleotides align to TRBD1. The V segment lost 6 bases and the J segment 0 bases; nucleotides outside the gene matches: 5. This CDR3 comprises 16 residues. Per the germline V gene, CDR1 is MNHEY and CDR2 is SMNVEV (reference sequence).

The CDR3 DNA sequence: TGTGCCACCAGCAGAGCGGAGGGGGGGCGGACTGAGCAGTTCTTC. Translating gives CATSRAEGGRTEQFF. The V and J genes are TRBV15 and TRBJ2-1; D is perhaps TRBD2 (7 bases). Germline loops: CDR1 LNHNV, CDR2 YYDKDF (reference sequence). V lost 1 base, J lost 9 bases, and 16 bases lay in between. This CDR3 comprises 15 residues.

The chain uses TRBV6-5 and TRBJ2-1; 7 bases agree with TRBD2. The V segment lost 7 bases and the J segment 13 bases; nucleotides outside the gene matches: 16. Germline V gene sequence: CDR1 MNHEY, CDR2 SVGAGI. The CDR3 loop spans 14 amino acids. The DNA for the CDR3 is TGTGCCAGCACTCCCCAAGGGTGGCGGGGGTTCCAGTTCTTC. This translates into CASTPQGWRGFQFF.

The chain combines TRBV7-8 with TRBJ1-5; no firm D call. The CDR3 loop spans 14 amino acids. Trimming removed 3 bases from V and 0 bases from J, with 6 bases in between. Germline assignment: CDR1 SGHVS and CDR2 FQNEAQ. CDR3 sequence: CASSFGVSNQPQHF. The DNA for the CDR3 is TGTGCCAGCAGCTTCGGGGTTAGCAATCAGCCCCAGCATTTT.

The rearrangement joins TRBV2 to TRBJ2-4; TRBD1 matches 8 bases. Germline CDR1 and CDR2: SNHLY and FYNNEI. This CDR3 comprises 14 residues. The V segment lost 1 base and the J segment 4 bases; nucleotides outside the gene matches: 0. CDR3: CASSEGTGKNIQYF. CDR3 DNA: TGTGCCAGCAGTGAAGGGACAGGGAAAAACATTCAGTACTTC.

The chain links TRBV18 to TRBJ2-5; 7 bases fit TRBD2. J was trimmed by 5 bases and V by 3 bases; bases with no gene match: 9. The CDR3 is 15 residues long. The V gene's germline CDR1 is KGHSH and CDR2 LQKENI. CDR3 DNA sequence: TGTGCCAGCTCACCCGGTAGCGGGCGAGGGGAGACCCAGTACTTC. Translation gives CASSPGSGRGETQYF.

The gene calls are TRBV27 and TRBJ2-2; 7 bases are shared with TRBD1. The V gene end was trimmed by 6 bases and the J gene end by 5 bases; junction bases not matched to a gene: 9. The CDR3 consists of 15 residues. The germline gives CDR1 MNHEY, CDR2 SMNVEV (reference sequence). CDR3 bases: TGTGCCAGCAGCCACGGTAGGGGGCAGACCGGGGAGCTGTTTTTT. Its protein product is CASSHGRGQTGELFF.

The chain combines TRBV5-1 with TRBJ2-6; D unresolved. The CDR3 has 18 residues. With 4 bases removed from V and 0 bases from J, the gap between germline ends came to 17 bases. Germline CDR1 is SGHRS and CDR2 is YFSETQ. The CDR3 DNA sequence: TGCGCCAGCAGCCCGGTTGGTCGGGTTGCCTCTGGGGCCAACGTCCTGACTTTC. Protein sequence: CASSPVGRVASGANVLTF.